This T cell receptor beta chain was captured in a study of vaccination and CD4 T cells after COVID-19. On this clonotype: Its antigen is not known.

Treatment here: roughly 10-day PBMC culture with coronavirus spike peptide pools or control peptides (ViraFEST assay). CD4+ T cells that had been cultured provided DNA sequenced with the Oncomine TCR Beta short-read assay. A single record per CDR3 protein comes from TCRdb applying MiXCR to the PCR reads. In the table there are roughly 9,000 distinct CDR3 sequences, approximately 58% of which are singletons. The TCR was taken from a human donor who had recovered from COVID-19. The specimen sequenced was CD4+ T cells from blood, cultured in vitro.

Here the CDR3 reads CASSPWGRDYGYTF. In DNA, the CDR3 is TGTGCCAGCAGCCCCTGGGGTCGGGACTATGGCTACACCTTC. The rearrangement joins TRBV7-3 to TRBJ1-2; D is unresolved. The germline gives CDR1 SGHTA, CDR2 FQGTGA. Trimming left V 5 bases short and J 3 bases short, with 13 bases between. This CDR3 is 14 amino acids long.